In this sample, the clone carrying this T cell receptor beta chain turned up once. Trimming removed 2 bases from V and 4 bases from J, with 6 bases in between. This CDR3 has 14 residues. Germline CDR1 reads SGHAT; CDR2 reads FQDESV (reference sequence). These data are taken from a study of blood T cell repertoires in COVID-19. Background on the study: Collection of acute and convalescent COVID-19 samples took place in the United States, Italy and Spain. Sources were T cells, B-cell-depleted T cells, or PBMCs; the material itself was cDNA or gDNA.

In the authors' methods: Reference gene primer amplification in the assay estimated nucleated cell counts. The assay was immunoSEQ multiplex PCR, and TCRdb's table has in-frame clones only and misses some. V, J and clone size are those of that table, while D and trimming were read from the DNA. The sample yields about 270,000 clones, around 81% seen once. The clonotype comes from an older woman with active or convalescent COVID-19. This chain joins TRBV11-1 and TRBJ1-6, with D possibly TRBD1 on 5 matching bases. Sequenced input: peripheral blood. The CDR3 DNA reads TGTGCCAGCAGCTTACAGGGTTATAATTCACCCCTCCACTTT. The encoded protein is CASSLQGYNSPLHF.